The table lists the clone carrying this TCR beta chain with a few counts. As the sequencing template, cDNA was produced by extracting RNA and reverse transcribing it. TCRdb keeps only in-frame clones here, not all; method: immunoSEQ multiplex PCR. The sample lists about 150,000 clones; over 45% were seen once. This sample was taken from a study of CD8+ T cells in alopecia areata. The CDR3 totals 11 residues. Trimming took 5 bases from V and 11 from J, leaving 15 bases between them. CDR1 and CDR2 from the germline V gene are GTSNPN and SVGIG (reference sequence). This rearrangement joins TRBV30 to TRBJ1-1; weak D call: TRBD1 (5 bases). This clonotype was obtained from a human donor with alopecia areata. The specimen was CD4+ T cells sorted from blood. CDR3 region: CAWGRGGVAFF. CDR3 DNA: TGTGCCTGGGGTCGCGGAGGGGTTGCTTTCTTT.